This T cell receptor beta chain was sequenced in a study of T cells in Graves' hyperthyroidism and ophthalmopathy. General study results and limits: Ophthalmopathy prediction by the model preceded onset by a median approximately six months. Most expanded thyroid clonotypes above 0.001 recurred in blood.

Patients were excluded for uncontrolled infection, other autoimmune disease, pregnancy or lactation. CDR3 length: 16 amino acids. Trimming shortened V by 7 bases and J by 3 bases, and 19 bases separated the two germline ends. CDR1 is LGHDT and CDR2 is YNNKEL in the germline V gene (reference sequence). This clonotype is a singleton in its sample. What it recognizes is unknown. TCR beta CDR3 regions were amplified from RNA transcripts. HTBI primers were the set used in a first-round RT-PCR of the TCR CDR3. TCRdb re-called the multiplex PCR reads through MiXCR, storing one row per CDR3 protein. The sample holds 500,000 or so distinct CDR3 sequences, approximately 17% seen once.

The rearrangement uses TRBV3-1 and TRBJ1-5, with D possibly being TRBD1 (6 bases). The receptor was derived from a woman aged 18-29 years with Graves' ophthalmopathy. Material: blood. Written as DNA, the CDR3 is TGTGCCAGCACCCCCCCGGTTGGGGGGGCCAATCAGCCCCAGCATTTT. This sequence encodes CASTPPVGGANQPQHF.